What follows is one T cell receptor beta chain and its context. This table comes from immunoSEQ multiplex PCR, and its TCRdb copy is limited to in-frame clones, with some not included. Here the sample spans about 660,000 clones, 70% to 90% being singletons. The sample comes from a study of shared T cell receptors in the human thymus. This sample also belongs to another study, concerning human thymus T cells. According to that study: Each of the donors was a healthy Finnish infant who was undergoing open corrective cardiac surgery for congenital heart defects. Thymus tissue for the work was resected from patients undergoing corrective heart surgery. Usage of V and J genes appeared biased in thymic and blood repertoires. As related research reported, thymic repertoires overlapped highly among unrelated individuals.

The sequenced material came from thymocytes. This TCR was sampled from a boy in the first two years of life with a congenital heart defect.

Here the CDR3 DNA reads TGTGCTAGTGGTTCCGGGGGTCGGGAGACCCAGTACTTC. It translates to CASGSGGRETQYF. The rearrangement joins TRBV12-5 to TRBJ2-5, with D maybe TRBD2 (6 bases). Germline V lookup: CDR1 LGHNT, CDR2 FRNRAP. The V end lost 4 bases, the J end lost 5 bases, and 11 bases lay between the germline ends. The CDR3 sequence is 13 residues long.